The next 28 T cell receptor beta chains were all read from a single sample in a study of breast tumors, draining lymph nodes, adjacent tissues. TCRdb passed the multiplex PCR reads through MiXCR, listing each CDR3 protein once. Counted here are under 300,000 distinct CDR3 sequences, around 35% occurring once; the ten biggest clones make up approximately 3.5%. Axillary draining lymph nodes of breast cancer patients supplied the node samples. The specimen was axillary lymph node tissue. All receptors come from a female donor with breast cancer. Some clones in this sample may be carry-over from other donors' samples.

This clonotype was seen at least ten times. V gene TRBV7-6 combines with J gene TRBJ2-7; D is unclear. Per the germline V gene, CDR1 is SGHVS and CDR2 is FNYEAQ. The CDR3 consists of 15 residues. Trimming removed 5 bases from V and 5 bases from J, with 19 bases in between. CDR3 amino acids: CASSPFLTAPHEQYF. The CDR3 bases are TGTGCCAGCAGCCCTTTTTTGACTGCCCCCCACGAGCAGTACTTC.

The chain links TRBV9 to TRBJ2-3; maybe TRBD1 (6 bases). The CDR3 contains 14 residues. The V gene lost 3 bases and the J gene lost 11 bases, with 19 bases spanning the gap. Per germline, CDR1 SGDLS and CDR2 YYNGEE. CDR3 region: CASSGSRRGNEQYF. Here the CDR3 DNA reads TGTGCCAGCAGCGGATCACGCAGGGGTAATGAGCAGTATTTT.

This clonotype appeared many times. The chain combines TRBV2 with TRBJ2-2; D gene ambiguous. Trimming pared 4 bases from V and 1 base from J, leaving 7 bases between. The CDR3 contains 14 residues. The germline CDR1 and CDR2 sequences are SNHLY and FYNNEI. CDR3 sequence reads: CASSVQVNTGELFF. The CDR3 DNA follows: TGTGCCAGCAGTGTGCAGGTGAACACCGGGGAGCTGTTTTTT. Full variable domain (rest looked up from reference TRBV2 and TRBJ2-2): EPEVTQTPSHQVTQMGQEVILRCVPISNHLYFYWYRQILGQKVEFLVSFYNNEISEKSEIFDDQFSVERPDGSNFTLKIRSTKLEDSAMYFCASSVQVNTGELFFGEGSRLTVL.

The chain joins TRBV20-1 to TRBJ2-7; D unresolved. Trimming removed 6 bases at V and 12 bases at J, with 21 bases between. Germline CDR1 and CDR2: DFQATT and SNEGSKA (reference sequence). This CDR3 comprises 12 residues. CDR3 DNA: TGCAGTGCGCCCCGAGTTTCCTACGAACCGTACTTC. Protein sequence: CSAPRVSYEPYF.

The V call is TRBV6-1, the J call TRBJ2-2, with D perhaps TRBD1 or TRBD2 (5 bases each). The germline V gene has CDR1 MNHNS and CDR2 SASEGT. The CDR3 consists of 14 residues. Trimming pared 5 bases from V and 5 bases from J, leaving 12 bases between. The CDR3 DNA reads TGTGCCAGCAGTCGGGACGGTGGGACCGGGGAGCTGTTTTTT. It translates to CASSRDGGTGELFF.

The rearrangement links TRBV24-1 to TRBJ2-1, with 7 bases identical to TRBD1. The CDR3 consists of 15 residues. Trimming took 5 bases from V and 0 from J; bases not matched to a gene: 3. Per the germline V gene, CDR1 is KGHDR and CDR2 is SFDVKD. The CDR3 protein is CATSANRGSYNEQFF. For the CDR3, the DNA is TGTGCCACCAGTGCAAACAGGGGCTCCTACAATGAGCAGTTCTTC.

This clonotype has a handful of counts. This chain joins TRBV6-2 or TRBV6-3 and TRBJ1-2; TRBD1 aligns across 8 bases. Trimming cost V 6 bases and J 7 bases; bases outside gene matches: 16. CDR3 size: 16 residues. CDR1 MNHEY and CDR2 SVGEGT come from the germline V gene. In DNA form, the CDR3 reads TGTGCCAGCAGATCCGGGACAGGCTTATTACTGGGTGGCTACACCTTC. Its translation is CASRSGTGLLLGGYTF.

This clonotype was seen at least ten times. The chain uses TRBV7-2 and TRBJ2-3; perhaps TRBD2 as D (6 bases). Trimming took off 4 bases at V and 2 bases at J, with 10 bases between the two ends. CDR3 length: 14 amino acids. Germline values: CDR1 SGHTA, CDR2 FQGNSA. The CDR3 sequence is CASSSDYLTDTQYF. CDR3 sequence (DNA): TGTGCCAGCAGCTCGGACTATCTCACAGATACGCAGTATTTT. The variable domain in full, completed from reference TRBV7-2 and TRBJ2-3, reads GAGVSQSPSNKVTEKGKDVELRCDPISGHTALYWYRQSLGQGLEFLIYFQGNSAPDKSGLPSDRFSAERTGGSVSTLTIQRTQQEDSAVYLCASSSDYLTDTQYFGPGTRLTVL.

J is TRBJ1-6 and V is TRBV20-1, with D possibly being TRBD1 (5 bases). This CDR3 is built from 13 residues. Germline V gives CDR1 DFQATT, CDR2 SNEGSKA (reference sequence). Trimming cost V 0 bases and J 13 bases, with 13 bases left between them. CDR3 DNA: TGCAGTGCTAGAGAAGGGACCAATCAGCCCCTCCACTTT. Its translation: CSAREGTNQPLHF.

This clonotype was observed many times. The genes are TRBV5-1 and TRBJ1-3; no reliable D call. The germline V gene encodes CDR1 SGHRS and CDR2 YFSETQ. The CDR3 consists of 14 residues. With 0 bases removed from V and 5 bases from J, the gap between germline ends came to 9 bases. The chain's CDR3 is CASSLEGSRNTIYF. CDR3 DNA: TGCGCCAGCAGCTTGGAAGGGTCCCGAAACACCATATATTTT.

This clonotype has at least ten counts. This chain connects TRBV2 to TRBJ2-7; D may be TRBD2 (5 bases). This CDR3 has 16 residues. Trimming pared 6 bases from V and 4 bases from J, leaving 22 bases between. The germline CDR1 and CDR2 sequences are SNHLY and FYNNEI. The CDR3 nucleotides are TGTGCCAGCAGGGGCGTACAGATGGTGGAGCGGTACGAGCAGTACTTC. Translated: CASRGVQMVERYEQYF. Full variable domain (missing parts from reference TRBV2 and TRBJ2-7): EPEVTQTPSHQVTQMGQEVILRCVPISNHLYFYWYRQILGQKVEFLVSFYNNEISEKSEIFDDQFSVERPDGSNFTLKIRSTKLEDSAMYFCASRGVQMVERYEQYFGPGTRLTVT.

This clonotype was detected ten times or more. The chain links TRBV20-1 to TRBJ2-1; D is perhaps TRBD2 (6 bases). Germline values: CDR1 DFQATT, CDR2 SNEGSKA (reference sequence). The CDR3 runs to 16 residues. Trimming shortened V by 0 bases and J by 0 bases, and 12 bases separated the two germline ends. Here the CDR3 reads CSARDFGTYSYNEQFF. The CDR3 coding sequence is TGCAGTGCTAGAGACTTCGGGACTTACTCCTACAATGAGCAGTTCTTC.

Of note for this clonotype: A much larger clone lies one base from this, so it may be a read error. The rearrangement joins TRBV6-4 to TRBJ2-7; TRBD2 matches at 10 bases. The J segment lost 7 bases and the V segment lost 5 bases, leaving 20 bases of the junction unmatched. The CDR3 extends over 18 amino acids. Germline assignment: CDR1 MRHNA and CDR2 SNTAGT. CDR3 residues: CASSMGLAGAGEVNEQYF. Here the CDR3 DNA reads TGTGCCAGCAGTATGGGGCTAGCGGGGGCCGGAGAGGTCAATGAGCAGTACTTC.

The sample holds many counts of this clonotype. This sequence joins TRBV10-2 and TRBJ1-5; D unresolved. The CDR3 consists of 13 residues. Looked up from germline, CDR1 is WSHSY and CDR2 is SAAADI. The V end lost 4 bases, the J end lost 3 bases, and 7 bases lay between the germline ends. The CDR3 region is CASSVSYNQPQHF. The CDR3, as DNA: TGCGCCAGCAGTGTTTCTTACAATCAGCCCCAGCATTTT.

The CDR3 loop reads CASIYQGRTGYGYTF. The DNA of the CDR3 is TGTGCCAGCATCTACCAGGGACGGACGGGTTATGGCTACACCTTC. The rearrangement uses TRBV5-6 and TRBJ1-2, with D possibly matching TRBD1 (5 bases). CDR1 and CDR2 (germline): SGHDT, YYEEEE. V was cut by 6 bases and J by 5 bases, with 20 bases left in between. This CDR3 comprises 15 residues.

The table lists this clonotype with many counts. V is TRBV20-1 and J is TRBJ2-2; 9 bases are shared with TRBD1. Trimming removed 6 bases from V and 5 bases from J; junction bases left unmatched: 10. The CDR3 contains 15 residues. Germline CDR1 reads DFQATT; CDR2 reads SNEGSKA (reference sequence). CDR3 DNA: TGCAGTGCGCACACAGGGGGCAAGGGGACCGGGGAGCTGTTTTTT. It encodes CSAHTGGKGTGELFF.

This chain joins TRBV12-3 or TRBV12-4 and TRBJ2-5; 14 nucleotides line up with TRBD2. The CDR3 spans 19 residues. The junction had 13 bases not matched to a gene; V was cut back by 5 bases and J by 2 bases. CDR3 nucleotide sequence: TGTGCCAGCAGTCTTGGACTAGCGGGAGGACGGGCGTATCAAGAGACCCAGTACTTC. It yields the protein CASSLGLAGGRAYQETQYF.

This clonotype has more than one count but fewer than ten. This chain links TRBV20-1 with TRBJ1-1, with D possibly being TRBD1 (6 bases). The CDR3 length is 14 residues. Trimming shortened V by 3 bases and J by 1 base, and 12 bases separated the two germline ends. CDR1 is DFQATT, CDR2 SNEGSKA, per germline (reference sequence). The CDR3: CSASDRLQNTEAFF. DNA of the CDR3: TGCAGTGCTAGTGACAGGTTACAGAACACTGAAGCTTTCTTT.

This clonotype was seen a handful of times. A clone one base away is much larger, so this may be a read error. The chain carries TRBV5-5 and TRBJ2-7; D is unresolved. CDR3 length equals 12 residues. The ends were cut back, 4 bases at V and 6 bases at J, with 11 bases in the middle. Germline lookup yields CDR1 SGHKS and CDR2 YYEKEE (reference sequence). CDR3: CASSLSRSEQYF. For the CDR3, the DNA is TGTGCCAGCAGCCTCTCACGCTCCGAGCAGTACTTC.

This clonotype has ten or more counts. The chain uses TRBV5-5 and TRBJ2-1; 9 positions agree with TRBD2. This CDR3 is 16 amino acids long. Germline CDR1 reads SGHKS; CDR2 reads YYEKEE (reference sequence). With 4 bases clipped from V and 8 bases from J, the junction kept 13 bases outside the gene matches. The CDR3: CASSTPGLAIGHEQFF. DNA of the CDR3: TGTGCCAGCAGCACCCCGGGACTAGCTATCGGCCATGAGCAGTTCTTC.

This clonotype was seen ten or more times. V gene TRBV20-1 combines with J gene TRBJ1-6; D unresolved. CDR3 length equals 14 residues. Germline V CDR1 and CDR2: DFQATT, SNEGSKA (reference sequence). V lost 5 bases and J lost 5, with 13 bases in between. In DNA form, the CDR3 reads TGCAGTGCTCTAGACTCCTTGGATAATTCACCCCTCCACTTT. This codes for CSALDSLDNSPLHF.

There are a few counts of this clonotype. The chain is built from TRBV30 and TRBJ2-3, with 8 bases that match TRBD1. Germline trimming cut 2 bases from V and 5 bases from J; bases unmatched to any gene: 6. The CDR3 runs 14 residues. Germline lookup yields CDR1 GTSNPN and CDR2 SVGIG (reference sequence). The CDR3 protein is CAWSSSRGRDTQYF. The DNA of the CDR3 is TGTGCCTGGAGTTCTAGCAGGGGGCGAGATACGCAGTATTTT.

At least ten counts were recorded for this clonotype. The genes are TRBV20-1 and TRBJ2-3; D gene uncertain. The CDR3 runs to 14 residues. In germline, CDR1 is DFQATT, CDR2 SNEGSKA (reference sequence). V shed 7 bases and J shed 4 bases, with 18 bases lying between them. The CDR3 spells CSVSMSVGADTQYF. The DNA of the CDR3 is TGCAGTGTTAGTATGAGCGTGGGTGCAGATACGCAGTATTTT.

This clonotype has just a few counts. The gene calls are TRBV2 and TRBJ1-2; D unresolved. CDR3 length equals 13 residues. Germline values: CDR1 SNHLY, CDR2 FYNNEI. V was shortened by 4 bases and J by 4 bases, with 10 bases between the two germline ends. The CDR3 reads CASSGSAFYGYTF. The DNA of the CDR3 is TGTGCCAGCAGTGGATCCGCATTCTATGGCTACACCTTC.

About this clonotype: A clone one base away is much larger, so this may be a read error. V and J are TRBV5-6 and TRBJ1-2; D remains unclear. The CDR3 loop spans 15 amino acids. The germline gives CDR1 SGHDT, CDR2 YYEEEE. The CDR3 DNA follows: TGTGCCAGCAGCAGACTATTCCAGGTAGACTATGACTACACCTTC. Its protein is CASSRLFQVDYDYTF. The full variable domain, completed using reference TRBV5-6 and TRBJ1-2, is DAGVTQSPTHLIKTRGQQVTLRCSPKSGHDTVSWYQQALGQGPQFIFQYYEEEERQRGNFPDRFSGHQFPNYSSELNVNALLLGDSALYLCASSRLFQVDYDYTFGSGTRLTVV.

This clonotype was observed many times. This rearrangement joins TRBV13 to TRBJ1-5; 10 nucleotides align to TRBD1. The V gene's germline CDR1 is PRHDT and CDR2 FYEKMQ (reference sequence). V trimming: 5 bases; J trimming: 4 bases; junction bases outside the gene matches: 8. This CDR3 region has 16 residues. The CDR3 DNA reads TGTGCCAGCAGCAATTCCGGGACAGGGGTTAATCAGCCCCAGCATTTT. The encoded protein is CASSNSGTGVNQPQHF.

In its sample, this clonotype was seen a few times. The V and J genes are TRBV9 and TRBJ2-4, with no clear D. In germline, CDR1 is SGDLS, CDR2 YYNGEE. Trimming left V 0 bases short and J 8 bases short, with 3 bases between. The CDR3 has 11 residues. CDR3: CASSVGDIQYF. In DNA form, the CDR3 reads TGTGCCAGCAGCGTAGGGGACATTCAGTACTTC.

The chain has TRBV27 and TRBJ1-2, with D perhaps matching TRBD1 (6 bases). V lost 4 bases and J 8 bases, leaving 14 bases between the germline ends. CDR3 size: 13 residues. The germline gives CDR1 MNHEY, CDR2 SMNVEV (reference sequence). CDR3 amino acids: CASSWVAGAGYTF. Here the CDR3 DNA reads TGTGCCAGCAGTTGGGTAGCGGGGGCCGGCTACACCTTC.